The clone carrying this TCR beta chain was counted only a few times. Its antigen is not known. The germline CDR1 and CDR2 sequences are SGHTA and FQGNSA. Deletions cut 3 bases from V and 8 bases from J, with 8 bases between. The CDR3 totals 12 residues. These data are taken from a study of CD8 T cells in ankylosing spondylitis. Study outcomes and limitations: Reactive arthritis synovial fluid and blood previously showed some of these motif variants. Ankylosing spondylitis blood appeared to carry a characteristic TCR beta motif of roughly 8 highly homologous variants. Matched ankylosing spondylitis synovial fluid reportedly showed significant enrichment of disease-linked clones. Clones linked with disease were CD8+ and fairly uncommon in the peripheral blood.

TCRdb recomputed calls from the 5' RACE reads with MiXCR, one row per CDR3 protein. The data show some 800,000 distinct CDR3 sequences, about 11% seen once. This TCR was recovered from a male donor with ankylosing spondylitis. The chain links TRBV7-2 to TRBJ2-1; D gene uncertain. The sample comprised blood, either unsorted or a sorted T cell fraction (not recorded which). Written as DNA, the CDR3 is TGTGCCAGCAGCTTTTCCGGCTATGAGCAGTTCTTC. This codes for CASSFSGYEQFF.